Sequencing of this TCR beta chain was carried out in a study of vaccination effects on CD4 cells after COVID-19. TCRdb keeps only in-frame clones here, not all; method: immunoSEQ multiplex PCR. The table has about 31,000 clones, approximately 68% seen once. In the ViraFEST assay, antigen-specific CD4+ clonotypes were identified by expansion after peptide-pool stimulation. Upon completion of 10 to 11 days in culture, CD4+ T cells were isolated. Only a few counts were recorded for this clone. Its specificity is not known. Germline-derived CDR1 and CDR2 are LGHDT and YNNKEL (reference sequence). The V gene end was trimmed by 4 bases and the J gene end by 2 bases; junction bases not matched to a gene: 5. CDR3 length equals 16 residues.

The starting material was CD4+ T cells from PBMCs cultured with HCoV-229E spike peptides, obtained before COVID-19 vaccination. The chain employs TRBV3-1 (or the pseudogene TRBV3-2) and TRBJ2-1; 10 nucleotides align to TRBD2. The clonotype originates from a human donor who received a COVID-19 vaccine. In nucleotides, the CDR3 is TGTGCCAGCAGCCCTTCTAGCGGGGGAACCTACAATGAGCAGTTCTTC. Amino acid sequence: CASSPSSGGTYNEQFF.